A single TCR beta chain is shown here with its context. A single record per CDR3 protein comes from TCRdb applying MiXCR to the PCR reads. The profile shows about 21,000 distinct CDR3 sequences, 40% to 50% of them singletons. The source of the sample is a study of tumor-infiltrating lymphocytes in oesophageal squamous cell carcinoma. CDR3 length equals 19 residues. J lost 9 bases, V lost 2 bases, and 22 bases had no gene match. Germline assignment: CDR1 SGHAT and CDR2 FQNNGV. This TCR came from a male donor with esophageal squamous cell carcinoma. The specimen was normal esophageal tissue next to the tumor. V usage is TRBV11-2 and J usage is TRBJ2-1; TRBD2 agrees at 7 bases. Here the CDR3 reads CASSLREVLRGGSEGEQFF. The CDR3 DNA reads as TGTGCCAGCAGCTTAAGAGAGGTTCTAAGGGGCGGGAGTGAGGGTGAGCAGTTCTTC.